The rows below give T cell receptor beta chains drawn from one sample of a study of beta chain features in type 1 diabetes. Here immunoSEQ multiplex PCR was the method, and the copy in TCRdb shows in-frame clones only, minus some. The sample has about 900,000 clones, under 20% seen once. What was sequenced was naive CD4+ T cells from blood. All receptors derive from a woman aged 18-29 years in good health. The conserved cysteine and the conserved F or W are not part of the CDR3 here. Some rows mark clone size as missing; the rest say once, few, many or name a class of expanded clone.

CDR3: ACLGTSSGNTIY
V: TRBV6-1
size: -

CDR3: ASSIAGDGELF
V: TRBV19
size: few

CDR3: ASRAADYEQY
V: TRBV7-9
size: -

CDR3: ASSLEADTQY
V: TRBV28
size: few

CDR3: ASTSRFGSYEQY
V: TRBV19
size: few

CDR3: ASSWGSNQPQH
V: TRBV7-2
size: -

CDR3: ASSSHTSDTQY
V: TRBV28
size: -

CDR3: ASSPRLAGDGEQF
V: TRBV9
size: few

CDR3: ASSLQGSTGELF
V: TRBV4-3
size: -

CDR3: ASSYTGQAEAF
V: TRBV6-5
size: few

CDR3: ASSYSTGQGPSGPQH
V: TRBV7-9
size: -

CDR3: ASSTTVKEKLF
V: TRBV11-2
size: few

CDR3: AGSEPGGTNTDTQY
V: TRBV2
size: -

CDR3: ASSLTRTDPYEQY
V: TRBV4-2
size: few

CDR3: ASSPLRDRGYPNYGYT
V: TRBV5-5
size: few

CDR3: ASSIAEKSMNTEAF
V: TRBV19
size: few

CDR3: ASSVSGNTEAF
V: TRBV2
size: -

CDR3: AISGDRVYLYEQY
V: TRBV10-3
size: -

CDR3: ASSPNRLLNTEAF
V: TRBV2
size: -

CDR3: ATRFLGDEQF
V: TRBV15
size: -

CDR3: ASSTLGQGSYEQY
V: TRBV28
size: few

CDR3: ASSPLVDDTQY
V: TRBV18
size: -

CDR3: ASSQGWGGTSGSTDTQY
V: TRBV4-2
size: few

CDR3: ASSQGAQRGEQSSYEQY
V: TRBV4-1
size: -

CDR3: ASSLNRGPQPQH
V: TRBV7-2
size: -

CDR3: ASLRRGNTGELF
V: TRBV5-6
size: few

CDR3: ASSTHRARNTEAF
V: TRBV19
size: few

CDR3: ASSARVGSTYEQY
V: TRBV5-1
size: -

CDR3: ASRPGLAGTYEQY
V: TRBV27
size: few

CDR3: ATSTSRQGGQPQH
V: TRBV15
size: -

CDR3: ASSWYSDTEAF
V: TRBV18
size: few

CDR3: ASSLAGVTDTQY
V: TRBV7-9
size: -

CDR3: ASSSSPTSGRETQY
V: TRBV5-6
size: few

CDR3: ASSASDSSYEQY
V: TRBV18
size: -

CDR3: ASTTMTLGSHEQF
V: TRBV6-1
size: -

CDR3: ASSGTGSQETQY
V: TRBV5-4
size: -

CDR3: ASSIQVANYGYT
V: TRBV19
size: -

CDR3: ASSLGSAGELF
V: TRBV11-3
size: few

CDR3: ASSMGLAGRSYNEQF
V: TRBV5-1
size: -

CDR3: ASSKSPRVGNNTPTIAKNIQY
V: TRBV21-1
size: -

CDR3: ATSRVRAGMNIQY
V: TRBV15
size: few

CDR3: ASSGRRINTEAF
V: TRBV6-1
size: -

CDR3: ASSPGGGGPSYNEQF
V: TRBV18
size: -